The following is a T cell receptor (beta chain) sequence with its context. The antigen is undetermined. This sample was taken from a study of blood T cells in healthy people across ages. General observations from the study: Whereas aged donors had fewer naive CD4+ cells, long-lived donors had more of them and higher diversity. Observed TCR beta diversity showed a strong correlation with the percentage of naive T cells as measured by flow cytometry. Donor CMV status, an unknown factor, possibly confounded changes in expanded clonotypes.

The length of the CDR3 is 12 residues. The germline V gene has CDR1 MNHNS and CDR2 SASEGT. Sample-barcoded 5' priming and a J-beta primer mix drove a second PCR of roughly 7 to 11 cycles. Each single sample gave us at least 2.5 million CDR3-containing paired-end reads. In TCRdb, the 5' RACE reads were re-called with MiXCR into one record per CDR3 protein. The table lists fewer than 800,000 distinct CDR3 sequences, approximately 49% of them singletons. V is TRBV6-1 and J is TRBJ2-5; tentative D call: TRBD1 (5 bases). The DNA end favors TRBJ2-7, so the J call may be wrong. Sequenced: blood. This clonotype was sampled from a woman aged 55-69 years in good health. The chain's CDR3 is CASRLTVGEQYF. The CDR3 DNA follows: TGTGCCAGCAGGCTGACAGTGGGCGAGCAGTACTTC.